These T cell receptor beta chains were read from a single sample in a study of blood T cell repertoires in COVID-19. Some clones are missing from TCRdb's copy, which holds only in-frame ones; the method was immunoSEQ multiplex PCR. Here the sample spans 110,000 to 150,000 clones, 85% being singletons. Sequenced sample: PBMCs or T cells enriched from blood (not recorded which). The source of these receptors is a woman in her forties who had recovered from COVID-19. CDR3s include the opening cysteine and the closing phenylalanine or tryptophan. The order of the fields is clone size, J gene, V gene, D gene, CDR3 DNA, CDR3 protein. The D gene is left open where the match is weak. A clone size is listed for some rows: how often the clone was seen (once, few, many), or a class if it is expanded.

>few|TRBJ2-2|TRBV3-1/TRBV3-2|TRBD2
TGTGCCAGCAGCCTAGCGGGGGGCACGAACACCGGGGAGCTGTTTTTT
CASSLAGGTNTGELFF
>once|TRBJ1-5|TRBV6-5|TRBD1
TGTGCCAGCAGTTGGACAGGGAGCAATCAGCCCCAGCATTTT
CASSWTGSNQPQHF
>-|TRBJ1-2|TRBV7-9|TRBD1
TGTGCCAGCAGCGCAGGACAGGGGAACGGCTACACCTTC
CASSAGQGNGYTF
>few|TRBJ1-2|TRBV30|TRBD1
TGTGCCTGGAGTACGATTCGGACAGGGGGTGGTGGCTACACCTTC
CAWSTIRTGGGGYTF
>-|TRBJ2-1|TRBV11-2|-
TGTGCCAGCAGCACCGGAACAGGGTTCAATGAGCAGTTCTTC
CASSTGTGFNEQFF
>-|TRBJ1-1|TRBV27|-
TGTGCCAGCAGGGCCGGGAGAAACACTGAAGCTTTCTTT
CASRAGRNTEAFF
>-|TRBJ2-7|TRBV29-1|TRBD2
TGCAGCGTTGGAGGCCTGACTAGCGGGAACTACGAGCAGTACTTC
CSVGGLTSGNYEQYF
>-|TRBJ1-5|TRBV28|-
TGTGCCAGCAGTTCCCCCTCCTGGGTCGGGCAGCCCCAGCATTTT
CASSSPSWVGQPQHF
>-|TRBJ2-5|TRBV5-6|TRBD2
TGTGCCAGCAGGCCGCGGGGAGGGGAGACCCAGTACTTC
CASRPRGGETQYF
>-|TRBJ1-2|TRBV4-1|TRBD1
TGCGCCAGCAGCCAAGTTGGGACAGGCGCGGGCTACACCTTC
CASSQVGTGAGYTF
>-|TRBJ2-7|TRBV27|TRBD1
TGTGCCAGCAGTTCGACCGGGACAGGCTTTGCGAAGCAGTACTTC
CASSSTGTGFAKQYF
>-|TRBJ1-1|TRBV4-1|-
TGCGCCAGCAGCCGGGGCACCATGAACACTGAAGCTTTCTTT
CASSRGTMNTEAFF
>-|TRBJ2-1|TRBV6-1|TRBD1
TGTGCCAGCAGTGAAGAACTACAGGGGGCGCGAAATGAGCAGTTCTTC
CASSEELQGARNEQFF
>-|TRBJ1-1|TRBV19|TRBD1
TGTGCCAGTAGTATAAGGACAGGGAACACTGAAGCTTTCTTT
CASSIRTGNTEAFF
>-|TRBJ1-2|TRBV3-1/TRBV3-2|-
TGTGCCAGCAGACAAGAAGGGCAGCGGCACACCTTC
CASRQEGQRHTF
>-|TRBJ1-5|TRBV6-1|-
TGTGCCAGCAGTGAACGACACCCAACGGGGAATCAGCCCCAGCATTTT
CASSERHPTGNQPQHF
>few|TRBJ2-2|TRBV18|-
TGTGCCAGCTCACCACCCGGGACCGGGGAGCTGTTTTTT
CASSPPGTGELFF
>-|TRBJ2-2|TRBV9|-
TGTGCCAGCGAATCGGGGGCAGGGGGTGGAACCGGGGAGCTGTTTTTT
CASESGAGGGTGELFF
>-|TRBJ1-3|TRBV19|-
TGTGCCAGTAGTATAGATCGAGGAGCTAAAGACTCTGGAAACACCATATATTTT
CASSIDRGAKDSGNTIYF
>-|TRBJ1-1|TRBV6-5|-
TGTGCCAGCAGTTACTCCCCGAGGAACACTGAAGCTTTCTTT
CASSYSPRNTEAFF
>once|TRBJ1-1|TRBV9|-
TGTGCCAGCAGCGTTGGTACAGGGAATACTGAAGCTTTCTTT
CASSVGTGNTEAFF
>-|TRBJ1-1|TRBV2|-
TGTGCCAGCAGCATGGACAGTTCGAACACTGAAGCTTTCTTT
CASSMDSSNTEAFF
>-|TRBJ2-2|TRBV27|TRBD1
TGTGCCAGCAGTTTGTTAGGGCAGGGGGCGAATACCGGGGAGCTGTTTTTT
CASSLLGQGANTGELFF
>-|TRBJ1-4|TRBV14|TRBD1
TGTGCCAGCAGCACCCGGGACAGTTCTAATGAAAAACTGTTTTTT
CASSTRDSSNEKLFF
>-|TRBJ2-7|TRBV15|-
TGTGCCACCAGCAGAGAAGACACGTCCTACGAGCAGTACTTC
CATSREDTSYEQYF
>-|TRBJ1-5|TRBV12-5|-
TGTGCTAGTGTGGGGGGGTGGGTTGATAGCAATCAGCCCCAGCATTTT
CASVGGWVDSNQPQHF
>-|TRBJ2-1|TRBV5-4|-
TGTGCCAGCAGCTTGGGGGGCGGGACTCTTAGTCATGAGCAGTTCTTC
CASSLGGGTLSHEQFF
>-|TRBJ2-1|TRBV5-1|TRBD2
TGCGCCAGCAGCTTGGTTCTAGCGGGAGGGCAGTCTGAGCAGTTCTTC
CASSLVLAGGQSEQFF
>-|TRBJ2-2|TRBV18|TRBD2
TGTGCCAGCTCACCGGAAGGGAGGGAGGACACCGGGGAGCTGTTTTTT
CASSPEGREDTGELFF
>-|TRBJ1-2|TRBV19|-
TGTGCCAGTAGGACCGAGGGACTCGAAGTCTATGGCTACACCTTC
CASRTEGLEVYGYTF
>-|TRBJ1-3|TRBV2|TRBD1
TGTGCCAGCAGTGGACAGGGGACCGGGAGCAACTCTGGAAACACCATATATTTT
CASSGQGTGSNSGNTIYF
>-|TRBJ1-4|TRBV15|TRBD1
TGTGCCACCAGCGAGAACCCGGGACAGGGAGCGGAAAAACTGTTTTTT
CATSENPGQGAEKLFF
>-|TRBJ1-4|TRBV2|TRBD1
TGTGCCAGCTCTGTACTGACAGGGAGAGCTGAAAAACTGTTTTTT
CASSVLTGRAEKLFF
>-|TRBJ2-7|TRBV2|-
TGTGCCAGCAGTGAAATCAGGGCCCGGGAGCAGTACTTC
CASSEIRAREQYF
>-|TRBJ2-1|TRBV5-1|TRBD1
TGCGCCAGCAGTTATGGACAGGGGAATCTCAACAATGAGCAGTTCTTC
CASSYGQGNLNNEQFF
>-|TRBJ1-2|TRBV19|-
TGTGCCAGTAGTATAGTAGCGGTCGAGTACTATGGCTACACCTTC
CASSIVAVEYYGYTF
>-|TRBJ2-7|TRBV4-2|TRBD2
TGTGCCAGCAGCCAAGAATCGACTAGCGGGAGCTCCTACGAGCAGTACTTC
CASSQESTSGSSYEQYF
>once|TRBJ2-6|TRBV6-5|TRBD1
TGTGCCAGCACCCAGACAACAGGGGCGGACAACGTCCTGACTTTC
CASTQTTGADNVLTF
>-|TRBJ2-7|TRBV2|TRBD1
TGTGCCAGCCGCACACCCCGGGACAGGTGGTACGAGCAGTACTTC
CASRTPRDRWYEQYF
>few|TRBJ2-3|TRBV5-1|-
TGCGCCAGCAGCTTTCTGGGGCAAGAGCGCGATACGCAGTATTTT
CASSFLGQERDTQYF